This passage covers 3 T cell receptor beta chains from one sample sequenced in a study of blood T cells in healthy people across ages. A second PCR, run for about 7 to 11 cycles, used a sample-barcoded 5' primer plus a J-beta primer mix. Each CDR3 protein is one row after TCRdb ran MiXCR on the 5' RACE reads. The sample has roughly 730,000 distinct CDR3 sequences, about 61% seen once. The sample comprised blood. These TCRs come from a man aged 40-49 years in good health.

This clonotype showed up just a few times. The V call is TRBV12-3 or TRBV12-4, the J call TRBJ1-2; D might be TRBD1 (5 bases). CDR3 size: 12 residues. V was trimmed by 4 bases and J by 4 bases, leaving 7 bases between them. This chain's CDR3 is CASSSGLYGYTF. Here the CDR3 DNA reads TGTGCCAGCAGTTCAGGGCTCTATGGCTACACCTTC.

The chain employs TRBV14 and TRBJ2-5; D is unclear. This CDR3 contains 12 residues. Germline V gene sequence: CDR1 SGHDN, CDR2 FVKESK. V dropped 4 bases and J dropped 11 bases, with 14 bases sitting between them. The CDR3 DNA follows: TGTGCCAGCAGCCCGTATTACAATGAGCAGTACTTC. Translation: CASSPYYNEQYF.

The J gene is TRBJ2-1, the V gene TRBV7-9, with a weak D call TRBD2 (5 bases). The CDR3 has 15 amino acids. Trimming stripped 5 bases from V and 4 bases from J, with 15 bases between. Germline values: CDR1 SEHNR, CDR2 FQNEAQ (reference sequence). In DNA form, the CDR3 reads TGTGCCAGCAGCCGACGCGGACTCGGTTACAATGAGCAGTTCTTC. Translated, it gives CASSRRGLGYNEQFF.